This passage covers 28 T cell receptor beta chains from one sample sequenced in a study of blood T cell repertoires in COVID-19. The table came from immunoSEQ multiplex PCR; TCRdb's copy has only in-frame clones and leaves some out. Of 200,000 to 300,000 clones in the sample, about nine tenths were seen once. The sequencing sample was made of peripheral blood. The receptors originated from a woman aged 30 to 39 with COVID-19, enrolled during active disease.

The CDR3 loop reads CASSQEIATNEKLFF. As DNA, the CDR3 is TGCGCCAGCAGCCAAGAGATAGCAACTAATGAAAAACTGTTTTTT. The chain employs TRBV4-3 and TRBJ1-4; D not resolved. The germline V gene encodes CDR1 LGHNA and CDR2 YSLEER. This CDR3 is built from 15 residues. The V and J ends lost 0 bases and 0 bases respectively, with 5 bases between them.

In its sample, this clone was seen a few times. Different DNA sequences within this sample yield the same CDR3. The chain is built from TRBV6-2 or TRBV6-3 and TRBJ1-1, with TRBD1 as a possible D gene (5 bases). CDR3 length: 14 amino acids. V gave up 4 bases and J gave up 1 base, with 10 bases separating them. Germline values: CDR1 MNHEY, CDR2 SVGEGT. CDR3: CASSSQGANTEAFF. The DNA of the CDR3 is TGTGCCAGCAGTTCCCAGGGTGCGAACACTGAAGCTTTCTTT.

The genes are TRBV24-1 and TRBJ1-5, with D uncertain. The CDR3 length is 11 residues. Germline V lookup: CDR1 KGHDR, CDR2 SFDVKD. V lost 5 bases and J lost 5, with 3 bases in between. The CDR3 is CATSAYQPQHF. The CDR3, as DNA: TGTGCCACCAGTGCCTATCAGCCCCAGCATTTT.

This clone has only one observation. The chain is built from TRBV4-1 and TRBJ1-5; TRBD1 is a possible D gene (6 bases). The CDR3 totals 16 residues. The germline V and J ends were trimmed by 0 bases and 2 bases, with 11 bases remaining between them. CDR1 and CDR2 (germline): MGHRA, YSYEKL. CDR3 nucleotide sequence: TGCGCCAGCAGCCAAGAGGTAGGGGGGGGCAATCAGCCCCAGCATTTT. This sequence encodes CASSQEVGGGNQPQHF.

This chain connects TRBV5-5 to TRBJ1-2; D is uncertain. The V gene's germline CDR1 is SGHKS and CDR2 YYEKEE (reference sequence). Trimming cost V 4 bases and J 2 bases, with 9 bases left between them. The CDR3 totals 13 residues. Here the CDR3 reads CASSVQSNYGYTF. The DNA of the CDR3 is TGTGCCAGCAGCGTACAGTCGAACTATGGCTACACCTTC.

CDR3 sequence (DNA): TGTGCCAGCAGCTACGAGGGCGGGAATTCACCCCTCCACTTT. Its translation is CASSYEGGNSPLHF. This chain uses TRBV7-9 with TRBJ1-6; D not resolved. CDR3 size: 14 residues. In germline, CDR1 is SEHNR, CDR2 FQNEAQ (reference sequence). The ends were cut back, 4 bases at V and 7 bases at J, with 11 bases in the middle.

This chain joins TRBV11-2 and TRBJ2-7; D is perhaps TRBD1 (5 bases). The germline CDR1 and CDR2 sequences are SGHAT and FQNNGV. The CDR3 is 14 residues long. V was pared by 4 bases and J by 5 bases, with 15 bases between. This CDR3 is CASSYKYRSDEQYF. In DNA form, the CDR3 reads TGTGCCAGCAGCTACAAATACAGGTCCGACGAGCAGTACTTC.

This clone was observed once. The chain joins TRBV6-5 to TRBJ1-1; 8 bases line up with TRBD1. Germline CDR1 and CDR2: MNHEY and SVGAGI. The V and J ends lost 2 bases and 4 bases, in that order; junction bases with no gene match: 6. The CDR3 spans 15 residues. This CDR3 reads CASSYRRTGITEAFF. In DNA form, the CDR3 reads TGTGCCAGCAGTTACCGTCGGACAGGGATCACTGAAGCTTTCTTT.

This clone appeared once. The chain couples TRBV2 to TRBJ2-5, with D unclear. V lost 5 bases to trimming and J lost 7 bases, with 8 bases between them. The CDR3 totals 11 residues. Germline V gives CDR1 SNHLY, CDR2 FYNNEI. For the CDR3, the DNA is TGTGCCAGCAGTCGGAGATGGACCCAGTACTTC. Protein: CASSRRWTQYF.

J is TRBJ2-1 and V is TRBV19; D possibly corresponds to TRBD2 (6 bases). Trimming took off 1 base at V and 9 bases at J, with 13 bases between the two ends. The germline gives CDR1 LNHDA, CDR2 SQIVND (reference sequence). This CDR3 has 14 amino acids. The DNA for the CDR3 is TGTGCCAGTAGTATAGGGGGAGGATCAGGTGAGCAGTTCTTC. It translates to CASSIGGGSGEQFF.

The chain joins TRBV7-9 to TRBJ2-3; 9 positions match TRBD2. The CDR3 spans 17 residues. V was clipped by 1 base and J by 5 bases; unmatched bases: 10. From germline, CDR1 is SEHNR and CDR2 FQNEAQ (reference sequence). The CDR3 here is CASSLGEVAGVLDTQYF. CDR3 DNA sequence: TGTGCCAGCAGCTTAGGGGAAGTAGCGGGAGTGTTAGATACGCAGTATTTT.

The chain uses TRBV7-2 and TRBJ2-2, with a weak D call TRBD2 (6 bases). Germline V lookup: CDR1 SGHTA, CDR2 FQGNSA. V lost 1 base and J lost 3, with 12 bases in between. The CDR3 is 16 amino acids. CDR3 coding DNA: TGTGCCAGCAGCTTAGTTCGCCCGGGGGACACCGGGGAGCTGTTTTTT. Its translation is CASSLVRPGDTGELFF.

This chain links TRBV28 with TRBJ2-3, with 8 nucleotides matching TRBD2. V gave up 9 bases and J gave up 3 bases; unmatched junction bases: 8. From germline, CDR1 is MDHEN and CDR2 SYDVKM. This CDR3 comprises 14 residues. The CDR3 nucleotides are TGTGCCAGTATAACCGGGACTAGAACAGATACGCAGTATTTT. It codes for CASITGTRTDTQYF.

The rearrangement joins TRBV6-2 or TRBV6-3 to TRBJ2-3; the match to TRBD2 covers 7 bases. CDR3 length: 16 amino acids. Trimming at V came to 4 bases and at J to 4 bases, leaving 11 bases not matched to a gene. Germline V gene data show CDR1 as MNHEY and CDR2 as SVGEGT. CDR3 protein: CASSSRGRGPADTQYF. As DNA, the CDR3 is TGTGCCAGCAGTTCGAGAGGGAGGGGCCCGGCAGATACGCAGTATTTT.

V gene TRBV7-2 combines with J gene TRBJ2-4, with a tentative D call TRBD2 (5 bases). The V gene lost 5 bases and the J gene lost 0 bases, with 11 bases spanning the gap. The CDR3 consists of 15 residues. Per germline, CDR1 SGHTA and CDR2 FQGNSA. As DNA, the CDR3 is TGTGCCAGCAGCCGGGATGGGGTAGCCAAAAACATTCAGTACTTC. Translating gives CASSRDGVAKNIQYF.

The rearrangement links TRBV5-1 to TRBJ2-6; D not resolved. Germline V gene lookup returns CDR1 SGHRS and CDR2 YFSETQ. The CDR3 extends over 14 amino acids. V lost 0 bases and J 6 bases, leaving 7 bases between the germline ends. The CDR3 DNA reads TGCGCCAGCAGCTTGGGGGCAGAGGCCAACGTCCTGACTTTC. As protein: CASSLGAEANVLTF.

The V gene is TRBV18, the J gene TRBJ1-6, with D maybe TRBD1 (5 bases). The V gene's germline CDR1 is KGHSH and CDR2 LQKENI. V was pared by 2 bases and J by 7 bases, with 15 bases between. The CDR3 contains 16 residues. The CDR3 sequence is CASSPEGQGVNSPLHF. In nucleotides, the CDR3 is TGTGCCAGCTCACCAGAAGGTCAGGGCGTCAATTCACCCCTCCACTTT.

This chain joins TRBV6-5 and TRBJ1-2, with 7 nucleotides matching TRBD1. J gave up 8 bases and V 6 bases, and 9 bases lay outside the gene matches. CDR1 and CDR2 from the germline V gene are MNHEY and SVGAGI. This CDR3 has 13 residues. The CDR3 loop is CASRVYRGSGYTF. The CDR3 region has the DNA TGTGCCAGCAGAGTTTACAGGGGTAGCGGCTACACCTTC.

The CDR3 loop reads CASSFASNYGYTF. CDR3 bases: TGTGCCAGCAGTTTCGCCAGTAACTATGGCTACACCTTC. The gene calls are TRBV12-3 or TRBV12-4 and TRBJ1-2, with D unclear. Trimming cost V 3 bases and J 1 base, with 6 bases left between them. The CDR3 is 13 amino acids.

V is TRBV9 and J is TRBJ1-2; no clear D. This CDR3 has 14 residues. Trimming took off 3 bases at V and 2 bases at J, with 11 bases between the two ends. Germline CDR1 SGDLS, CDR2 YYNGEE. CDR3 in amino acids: CASSANRLNYGYTF. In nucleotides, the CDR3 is TGTGCCAGCAGCGCTAACAGATTGAACTATGGCTACACCTTC.

The CDR3 nucleotides read TGTGCCAGCAGACCCTGGACAGGGGGATACGAGCAGTACTTC. It codes for CASRPWTGGYEQYF. The chain couples TRBV6-5 to TRBJ2-7; TRBD1 matches at 10 bases. From germline, CDR1 is MNHEY and CDR2 SVGAGI. The J segment lost 4 bases and the V segment lost 6 bases, leaving 6 bases of the junction unmatched. The CDR3 has 14 residues.

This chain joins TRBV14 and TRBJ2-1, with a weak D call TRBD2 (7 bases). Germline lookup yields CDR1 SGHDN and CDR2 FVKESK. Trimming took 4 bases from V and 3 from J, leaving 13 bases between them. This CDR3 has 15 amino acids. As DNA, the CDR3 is TGTGCCAGCAGCCTCGTGCGGGGGCGCTACAATGAGCAGTTCTTC. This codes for CASSLVRGRYNEQFF. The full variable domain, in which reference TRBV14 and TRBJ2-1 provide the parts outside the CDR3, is EAGVTQFPSHSVIEKGQTVTLRCDPISGHDNLYWYRRVMGKEIKFLLHFVKESKQDESGMPNNRFLAERTGGTYSTLKVQPAELEDSGVYFCASSLVRGRYNEQFFGPGTRLTVL.

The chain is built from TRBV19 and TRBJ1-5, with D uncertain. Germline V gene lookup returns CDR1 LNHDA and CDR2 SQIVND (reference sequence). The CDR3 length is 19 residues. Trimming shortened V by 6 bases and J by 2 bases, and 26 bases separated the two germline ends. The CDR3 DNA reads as TGTGCCAGTAGCCCTCGCCTGTCGGGCCGGGGAATGGGCAATCAGCCCCAGCATTTT. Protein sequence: CASSPRLSGRGMGNQPQHF.

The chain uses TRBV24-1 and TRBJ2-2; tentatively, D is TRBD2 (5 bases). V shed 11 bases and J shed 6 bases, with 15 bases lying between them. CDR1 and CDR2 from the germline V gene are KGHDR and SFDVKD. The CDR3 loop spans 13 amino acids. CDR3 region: CAILIGVPGELFF. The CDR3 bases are TGTGCCATCCTAATCGGGGTCCCCGGGGAGCTGTTTTTT.

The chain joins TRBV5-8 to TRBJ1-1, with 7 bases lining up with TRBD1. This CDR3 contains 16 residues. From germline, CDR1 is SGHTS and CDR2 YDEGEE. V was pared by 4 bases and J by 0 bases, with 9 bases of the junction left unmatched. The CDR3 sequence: CASSPLDRTMNTEAFF. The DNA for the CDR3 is TGTGCCAGCAGCCCCCTGGACAGGACTATGAACACTGAAGCTTTCTTT. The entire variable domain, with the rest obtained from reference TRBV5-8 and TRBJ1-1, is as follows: EAGVTQSPTHLIKTRGQQATLRCSPISGHTSVYWYQQALGLGLQFLLWYDEGEERNRGNFPPRFSGRQFPNYSSELNVNALELEDSALYLCASSPLDRTMNTEAFFGQGTRLTVV.

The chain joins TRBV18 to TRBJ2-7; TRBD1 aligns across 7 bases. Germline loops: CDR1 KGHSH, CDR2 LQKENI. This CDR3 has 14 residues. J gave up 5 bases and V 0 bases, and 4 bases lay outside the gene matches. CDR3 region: CASSPPGRGNEQYV. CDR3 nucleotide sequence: TGTGCCAGCTCACCACCGGGCAGGGGGAACGAGCAGTACGTC.

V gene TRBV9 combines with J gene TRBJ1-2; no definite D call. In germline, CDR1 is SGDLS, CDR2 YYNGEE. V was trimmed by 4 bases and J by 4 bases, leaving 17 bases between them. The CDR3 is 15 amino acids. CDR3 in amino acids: CASSQWGEASYGYTF. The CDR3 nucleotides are TGTGCCAGCAGCCAATGGGGAGAGGCGTCCTATGGCTACACCTTC.

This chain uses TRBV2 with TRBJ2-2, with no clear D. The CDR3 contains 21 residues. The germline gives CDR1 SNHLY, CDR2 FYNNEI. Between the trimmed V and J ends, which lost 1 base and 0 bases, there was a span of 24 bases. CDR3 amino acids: CASSEDSSYLLYLANTGELFF. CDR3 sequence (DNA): TGTGCCAGCAGTGAAGACAGCAGTTACCTACTTTACCTTGCGAACACCGGGGAGCTGTTTTTT.